The T cell receptor (beta chain) described here comes from a study of cytomegalovirus exposure and HLA in healthy donors. Whole-study findings and limits: An observed cluster of highly shared sequence variants was recorded as a likely sequencing artifact. Productive status was seen about 90% or about 30% of the time for most TCR beta V segments in an earlier analysis. CMV serostatus alone was available as immune exposure information. Common viral pathogens seemed to be connected with several of the most significant clusters, according to a later analysis.

This CDR3 region has 18 residues. CDR1 and CDR2 from the germline V gene are LNHDA and SQIVND (reference sequence). V gave up 2 bases and J gave up 6 bases; unmatched junction bases: 10. Comment on this clone: Its antigen remains unidentified.

The PCR was carried out with 60 Vbeta primers and 13 Jbeta primers. The repertoire was sequenced with immunoSEQ multiplex PCR; TCRdb's copy has only in-frame clones and lacks some. Of around 190,000 clones listed, around 77% were seen once; the top ten hold just under 3%. Input material: PBMCs. This TCR came from a woman in her twenties or thirties in good health and CMV-seronegative. This chain uses TRBV19 with TRBJ2-2, with 12 bases that match TRBD2. The CDR3 sequence is CASSILAGGRGKAGELFF. Written as DNA, the CDR3 is TGTGCCAGTAGTATACTAGCGGGGGGGCGAGGCAAAGCCGGGGAGCTGTTTTTT.